The subject of this entry is one TCR beta chain. Antigen unknown. These data belong to a study of cytomegalovirus exposure and HLA in healthy donors. Both 60 Vbeta primers and 13 Jbeta primers went into the PCR. In the authors' workflow: Later reanalysis found 70 million to 95 million unique TCR beta chains, about 10 million of them shared. Data came from immunoSEQ multiplex PCR; TCRdb stores just in-frame clones and leaves some out. Clone size and the V and J calls come from that table; the DNA yielded D and trimming. This table holds about 110,000 clones, approximately 86% found once. The CDR3 sequence is 13 residues long. The germline gives CDR1 MDHEN, CDR2 SYDVKM. Trimming pared 7 bases from V and 2 bases from J, leaving 11 bases between. Points from the study as a whole: Fewer N-insertions (relative to the roughly 630-donor mean) were reportedly seen in an Asian-associated ancestry cluster in a later analysis.

Sequenced input: PBMCs. The V call is TRBV28, the J call TRBJ1-2; D remains unclear. The receptor comes from a man aged 35 to 55 in good health and CMV-seronegative. The CDR3 nucleotides read TGTGCCAGCACTTTCCCCAGGAACTATGGCTACACCTTC. It translates to CASTFPRNYGYTF.